The next 22 T cell receptor beta chains were all read from a single sample in a study of beta chain features in type 1 diabetes (dated by TCRdb to between 2018 and 2020). These receptors are not linked to any known antigen. On the study overall, not on this receptor specifically: A moderate but significant shortening of TCRB CDR3 length was observed in type 1 diabetes patients in all four CD4+ subsets.

Library prep was done by the immunoSEQ multiplex PCR assay. The High Capacity cDNA Reverse Transcription Kit was used to reverse transcribe all of the isolated RNA, meaning that expressed TCRB transcripts were what got sequenced. TCRdb stores this immuneACCESS table with in-frame sequences only. Part of the clones is absent; in the studies checked, under half of the shortfall reflects unresolved V genes, and no reason is known for the rest. The sample table lists 130,000 or so clones, roughly 10% of them with a count of one. Approximately 0.7% of the sample is in the top ten clones. The sequenced sample consisted of central memory CD4+ T cells from blood. Receptors originate from a man younger than 45 with type 1 diabetes.

The V gene is TRBV5-1, the J gene TRBJ2-7; TRBD1 matches 12 bases. Germline values: CDR1 SGHRS, CDR2 YFSETQ. Losses at the gene ends were 3 bases for V and 6 bases for J; bases not matched to a gene: 7. The CDR3 contains 15 residues. CDR3: CASSSPGTGGIEQYF. The CDR3 coding sequence is TGCGCCAGCAGCTCCCCCGGGACAGGGGGCATCGAGCAGTACTTC.

The chain couples TRBV4-1 to TRBJ1-2, with D uncertain. Germline V gene lookup returns CDR1 MGHRA and CDR2 YSYEKL. This CDR3 has 14 residues. V lost 0 bases and J lost 2, with 7 bases in between. CDR3 in amino acids: CASSQESLNYGYTF. CDR3 nucleotide sequence: TGCGCCAGCAGCCAAGAGAGCCTAAACTATGGCTACACCTTC.

This clone was seen only a few times. V usage is TRBV7-8 and J usage is TRBJ1-1; a weak D match, TRBD1 (6 bases). Trimming pared 2 bases from V and 5 bases from J, leaving 15 bases between. The CDR3 is made up of 15 amino acids. The germline V gene has CDR1 SGHVS and CDR2 FQNEAQ. CDR3 nucleotide sequence: TGTGCCAGCAGCTTATATCGGGGGGCAGGGACTGAAGCTTTCTTT. This gives the protein CASSLYRGAGTEAFF.

This clone occurred a few times. The rearrangement links TRBV2 to TRBJ2-1, with D perhaps matching TRBD1 (6 bases). CDR3 length equals 14 residues. V gave up 6 bases and J gave up 4 bases, with 13 bases separating them. Germline assignment: CDR1 SNHLY and CDR2 FYNNEI. The CDR3 here is CASSNRDNYNEQFF. In nucleotides, the CDR3 is TGTGCCAGCAGCAACCGGGACAATTACAATGAGCAGTTCTTC.

The V and J genes are TRBV15 and TRBJ2-7; D gene ambiguous. The CDR3 consists of 14 residues. V gave up 0 bases and J gave up 0 bases, with 6 bases separating them. Per germline, CDR1 LNHNV and CDR2 YYDKDF (reference sequence). CDR3 in DNA: TGTGCCACCAGCAGAGATATCAGCTCCTACGAGCAGTACTTC. Translation gives CATSRDISSYEQYF. Drawing the rest from reference TRBV15 and TRBJ2-7, the complete variable domain is DAMVIQNPRYQVTQFGKPVTLSCSQTLNHNVMYWYQQKSSQAPKLLFHYYDKDFNNEADTPDNFQSRRPNTSFCFLDIRSPGLGDTAMYLCATSRDISSYEQYFGPGTRLTVT.

The J gene is TRBJ1-3, the V gene TRBV7-9; no definite D call. V gave up 3 bases and J gave up 0 bases, with 6 bases separating them. Germline-derived CDR1 and CDR2 are SEHNR and FQNEAQ (reference sequence). The CDR3 has 14 residues. CDR3 protein: CASSFSVSGNTIYF. As DNA, the CDR3 is TGTGCCAGCAGCTTTTCGGTCTCTGGAAACACCATATATTTT.

The V gene is TRBV19, the J gene TRBJ2-4; the match to TRBD1 covers 8 bases. With 3 bases clipped from V and 7 bases from J, the junction kept 5 bases outside the gene matches. The CDR3 is 14 residues long. Germline V gives CDR1 LNHDA, CDR2 SQIVND (reference sequence). The CDR3 DNA follows: TGTGCCAGTAGTATTTCTGGGACAGGTAACATTCAGTACTTC. It is translated as CASSISGTGNIQYF.

This clone was seen a handful of times. The rearrangement links TRBV9 to TRBJ2-3; 9 positions agree with TRBD2. Germline CDR1 is SGDLS and CDR2 is YYNGEE. The length of the CDR3 is 15 residues. The ends lost 0 bases at V and 5 bases at J; junction bases unmatched: 4. CDR3 protein: CASSVALTSGDTQYF. The CDR3 coding sequence is TGTGCCAGCAGCGTAGCCCTGACTAGCGGAGATACGCAGTATTTT.

In this sample, this clone turned up a few times. The V call is TRBV6-6, the J call TRBJ1-5, with D hard to call. Per germline, CDR1 MNHNY and CDR2 SVGAGI (reference sequence). The CDR3 covers 14 residues. The ends were cut back, 6 bases at V and 6 bases at J, with 15 bases in the middle. The CDR3 region has the DNA TGTGCCAGCAGCCGAAGTAGCGGGGTTCAGCCCCAGCATTTT. This encodes CASSRSSGVQPQHF.

This chain connects TRBV7-2 to TRBJ2-7; 8 bases are a match to TRBD2. The CDR3 sequence is 15 residues long. The germline gives CDR1 SGHTA, CDR2 FQGNSA. The ends lost 5 bases at V and 1 base at J; junction bases unmatched: 7. In nucleotides, the CDR3 is TGTGCCAGCAGCCCCCGGGAGCGGGGGTCCTACGAGCAGTACTTC. Translating it yields CASSPRERGSYEQYF.

This chain uses TRBV28 with TRBJ2-6; D may be TRBD1 (6 bases). The CDR3 sequence is 14 residues long. CDR1 and CDR2 from the germline V gene are MDHEN and SYDVKM. Trimming took 4 bases from V and 9 from J, leaving 13 bases between them. CDR3 amino acids: CASSSAGVHNVLTF. CDR3 DNA sequence: TGTGCCAGCAGTTCAGCAGGGGTGCACAACGTCCTGACTTTC.

V and J are TRBV30 and TRBJ1-1; D gene unclear. V lost 7 bases and J 0 bases, leaving 18 bases between the germline ends. The CDR3 spans 15 residues. Germline V gene lookup returns CDR1 GTSNPN and CDR2 SVGIG (reference sequence). The CDR3 reads CASRGSLFMNTEAFF. In nucleotides, the CDR3 is TGTGCCTCTCGAGGGTCCCTCTTCATGAACACTGAAGCTTTCTTT. Full variable domain (rest looked up from reference TRBV30 and TRBJ1-1): SQTIHQWPATLVQPVGSPLSLECTVEGTSNPNLYWYRQAAGRGLQLLFYSVGIGQISSEVPQNLSASRPQDRQFILSSKKLLLSDSGFYLCASRGSLFMNTEAFFGQGTRLTVV.

The CDR3 nucleotides read TGTGCCAGCAGCCCTCGGCAGGGGAACACTGAAGCTTTCTTT. Translation: CASSPRQGNTEAFF. The chain couples TRBV14 to TRBJ1-1, with D possibly matching TRBD1 (5 bases). This CDR3 has 14 amino acids. Trimming shortened V by 4 bases and J by 1 base, and 10 bases separated the two germline ends. In germline, CDR1 is SGHDN, CDR2 FVKESK.

The sample holds a few counts of this clone. The chain couples TRBV5-1 to TRBJ1-1; D call uncertain. Germline lookup yields CDR1 SGHRS and CDR2 YFSETQ. Trimming left V 0 bases short and J 0 bases short, with 6 bases between. The CDR3 sequence is 14 residues long. CDR3 in DNA: TGCGCCAGCAGCTTGGACGGGATGAACACTGAAGCTTTCTTT. Residues: CASSLDGMNTEAFF.

A few counts support this clone. The chain joins TRBV7-2 to TRBJ1-6; 7 bases fit TRBD1. CDR3 length equals 13 residues. The ends lost 3 bases at V and 10 bases at J; junction bases unmatched: 3. The germline V gene encodes CDR1 SGHTA and CDR2 FQGNSA. CDR3 in DNA: TGTGCCAGCAGCTTCACAGGGGAGTCACCCCTCCACTTT. Amino acids: CASSFTGESPLHF.

This clone has just a few counts. The chain recombines TRBV5-1 with TRBJ1-4; TRBD1 agrees at 7 bases. Germline values: CDR1 SGHRS, CDR2 YFSETQ. The CDR3 loop spans 15 amino acids. V shed 2 bases and J 5 bases; nucleotides not matched to a gene: 6. The CDR3 loop is CASSFLGTENEKLFF. The CDR3 DNA reads TGCGCCAGCAGCTTCCTCGGGACAGAGAATGAAAAACTGTTTTTT.

This chain links TRBV6-6 with TRBJ2-5; tentative D call: TRBD1 (5 bases). Per germline, CDR1 MNHNY and CDR2 SVGAGI (reference sequence). The CDR3 is made up of 13 amino acids. The germline V and J ends were trimmed by 5 bases and 9 bases, with 16 bases remaining between them. The CDR3 spells CASSPGSPRAQYF. The CDR3 DNA sequence: TGTGCCAGCAGTCCAGGGTCGCCAAGAGCCCAGTACTTC.

The CDR3 loop reads CASSVASVAGGLTDTQYF. CDR3 sequence (DNA): TGTGCCAGCAGCGTAGCATCCGTGGCGGGGGGCCTCACAGATACGCAGTATTTT. The chain employs TRBV9 and TRBJ2-3; 8 bases map to TRBD2. Germline V CDR1 and CDR2: SGDLS, YYNGEE. The CDR3 consists of 18 residues. Trimming cost V 0 bases and J 2 bases; bases outside gene matches: 11.

This clone was detected ten times or more. The rearrangement joins TRBV28 to TRBJ1-4, with D maybe TRBD1 (6 bases). Germline loops: CDR1 MDHEN, CDR2 SYDVKM. This CDR3 is 13 amino acids long. V was shortened by 9 bases and J by 8 bases, with 16 bases between the two germline ends. The CDR3, as DNA: TGTGCCAGTGTAACAGGGTCTGGGGAAAAACTGTTTTTT. Its translation is CASVTGSGEKLFF.

This clone was observed a few times. The V call is TRBV5-1, the J call TRBJ2-3; TRBD1 matches at 7 bases. Unmatched junction bases numbered 4, after V lost 3 bases and J lost 0 bases. Germline CDR1 and CDR2: SGHRS and YFSETQ. CDR3 size: 15 residues. CDR3 sequence (DNA): TGCGCCAGCAGCTCGGACAGGTCTAGCACAGATACGCAGTATTTT. Translation gives CASSSDRSSTDTQYF.

This clone turned up a few times. V is TRBV6-5 and J is TRBJ1-5; D gene uncertain. The CDR3 runs 15 residues. CDR1 is MNHEY, CDR2 SVGAGI, per germline. V was clipped by 0 bases and J by 5 bases, with 11 bases between them. The CDR3 loop is CASSYSLFTDQPQHF. DNA of the CDR3: TGTGCCAGCAGTTACTCGTTGTTTACGGATCAGCCCCAGCATTTT.

This clone occurred a few times. Germline is not matched at one junction end, which may reflect a read error. The chain uses TRBV7-7 and TRBJ1-1; the D gene is possibly TRBD1 (5 bases). Per the germline V gene, CDR1 is SSHAT and CDR2 is FNYEAQ (reference sequence). This CDR3 is 13 amino acids long. CDR3: CASSAQQDTEAFF. CDR3 nucleotides: TGTGCTAGCAGCGCCCAACAGGACACTGAAGCTTTCTTT.